This T cell receptor beta chain was sequenced during a study of shared clonotypes between healthy human individuals. Whole-study results and caveats: Compared with memory subsets, naive subsets generally had larger estimated richness. The sole specimen, blood, was sampled, and tissue repertoires likely differ.

As concerns this clone: Its matching antigen is unknown.

Libraries were prepared by immunoSEQ multiplex PCR; TCRdb keeps only in-frame clonotypes and omits some of them. The table records about 1,900,000 clones, about 95% of them present only once. In the naive CD8 group, cells lacked CD45RO and were positively selected for CCR7, so terminally differentiated effector memory CD45RA+ cells were left out. Per the germline V gene, CDR1 is SGHNT and CDR2 is YYREEE (reference sequence). The V and J ends lost 5 bases and 5 bases respectively, with 13 bases between them. This CDR3 spans 13 amino acids. J is TRBJ1-2 and V is TRBV5-4; D is perhaps TRBD1 (5 bases). The sequence came from a man aged 18 to 35 in good health. Specimen: naive CD8+ T cells sorted from blood. The chain's CDR3 is CASSQSSGYGYTF. The CDR3 region has the DNA TGTGCCAGCAGTCAGAGCTCAGGGTATGGCTACACCTTC.